This TCR beta chain came from a study of shared clonotypes between healthy human individuals. This clone has only one observation. Assay runs were performed at deep level. Over several immunoSEQ plates, each subset's genomic DNA was distributed in even portions. Clones were read by immunoSEQ multiplex PCR, and TCRdb kept only the in-frame ones, dropping some. The sample consists of about 2.1 million clones, roughly 95% of them appearing once. After removal of 5 bases from V and 0 bases from J, the junction contained 7 bases not matched to a gene. This CDR3 contains 15 residues. Germline V CDR1 and CDR2: SGHDT, YYEEEE. In the naive CD8 group, cells lacked CD45RO and were positively selected for CCR7, so terminally differentiated effector memory CD45RA+ cells were left out.

This chain links TRBV5-6 with TRBJ2-5; 7 bases align to TRBD1. Sequenced sample: naive CD8+ T cells from PBMCs. This receptor was taken from a man younger than 35 in good health. Some clones in this sample may be carry-over from other donors' samples. The CDR3 is CASRSGQFYQETQYF. In DNA form, the CDR3 reads TGTGCCAGCAGATCGGGACAGTTCTACCAAGAGACCCAGTACTTC.